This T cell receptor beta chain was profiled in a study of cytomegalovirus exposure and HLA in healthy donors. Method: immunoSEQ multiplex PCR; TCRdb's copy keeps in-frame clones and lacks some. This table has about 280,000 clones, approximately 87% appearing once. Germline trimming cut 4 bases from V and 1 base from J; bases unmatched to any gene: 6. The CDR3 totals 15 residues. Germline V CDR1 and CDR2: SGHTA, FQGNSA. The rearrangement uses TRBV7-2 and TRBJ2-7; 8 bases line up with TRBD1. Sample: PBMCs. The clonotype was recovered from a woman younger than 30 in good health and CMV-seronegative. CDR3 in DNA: TGTGCCAGCAGCTCCAGGACAGGGTCTTCCTACGAGCAGTACTTC. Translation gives CASSSRTGSSYEQYF.